This T cell receptor beta chain was identified during a study of cytomegalovirus exposure and HLA in healthy donors. Study-wide context: The same platform used for the 650 to 700 first-cohort repertoires was also used for the 100 to 150 validation repertoires, as a later analysis reported.

This clone was counted only a few times. This CDR3 region has 16 residues. CDR1 is LNHNV and CDR2 is YYDKDF in the germline V gene (reference sequence). With 0 bases clipped from V and 2 bases from J, the junction kept 6 bases outside the gene matches. Clones were read by immunoSEQ multiplex PCR, and TCRdb kept only the in-frame ones, dropping some. The table has fewer than 130,000 clones, around nine tenths seen once. The TCR was taken from a woman between 18 and 29 years old in good health and CMV-seronegative. The sequencing input was PBMCs. The V gene is TRBV15, the J gene TRBJ2-7; 8 nucleotides match TRBD1. The CDR3 sequence: CATSRDRDRGPYEQYF. DNA for the CDR3: TGTGCCACCAGCAGAGATCGTGACAGGGGCCCCTACGAGCAGTACTTC.